The 17 T cell receptor beta chains presented below share a single source sample, sequenced in a study of siplizumab effects on memory and regulatory T cells. TCRdb keeps only in-frame clones here, not all; method: immunoSEQ multiplex PCR. The top ten hold about 1.5% of the sample, which has about 69,000 clones, approximately 88% seen once. Specimen: Tregs sorted from blood. The receptors here all came from a human donor in good health.

This chain uses TRBV28 with TRBJ2-3; D gene uncertain. Trimming removed 2 bases at V and 2 bases at J, with 11 bases between. CDR1 and CDR2 (germline): MDHEN, SYDVKM. This CDR3 spans 15 amino acids. The CDR3 is CASSLAASSTDTQYF. The CDR3 DNA sequence: TGTGCCAGCAGTTTAGCGGCCTCTTCCACAGATACGCAGTATTTT.

The chain employs TRBV5-5 and TRBJ1-5; 7 nucleotides align to TRBD1. J was trimmed by 1 base and V by 3 bases; bases with no gene match: 7. CDR3 length: 16 residues. The V gene's germline CDR1 is SGHKS and CDR2 YYEKEE (reference sequence). The CDR3 protein is CASSSIGGASNQPQHF. As DNA, the CDR3 is TGTGCCAGCAGCTCGATAGGGGGCGCGAGCAATCAGCCCCAGCATTTT.

This clone was detected a few times. The rearrangement joins TRBV18 to TRBJ2-7; 15 bases are shared with TRBD2. CDR1 is KGHSH and CDR2 is LQKENI in the germline V gene. The CDR3 sequence is 17 residues long. Trimming removed 0 bases from V and 6 bases from J; junction bases left unmatched: 6. The CDR3 DNA reads as TGTGCCAGCTCACCACCGGGACTAGCGGGAGGAAGATCCGAGCAGTACTTC. It yields the protein CASSPPGLAGGRSEQYF.

J is TRBJ1-4 and V is TRBV13, with 8 bases matching TRBD1. The V gene's germline CDR1 is PRHDT and CDR2 FYEKMQ (reference sequence). The CDR3 loop spans 16 amino acids. With V trimmed by 5 bases and J by 5 bases, 10 bases remained unmatched. The CDR3 region has the DNA TGTGCCAGCAGCCTCCCCGGACAGGGTAGAAATGAAAAACTGTTTTTT. It is translated as CASSLPGQGRNEKLFF.

The rearrangement uses TRBV30 and TRBJ1-1; D gene ambiguous. Germline assignment: CDR1 GTSNPN and CDR2 SVGIG (reference sequence). This CDR3 contains 13 residues. V was trimmed by 3 bases and J by 1 base, leaving 9 bases between them. The CDR3 DNA follows: TGTGCCTGGAGATCCACGGCGAACACTGAAGCTTTCTTT. Amino acid sequence: CAWRSTANTEAFF.

This sequence joins TRBV28 and TRBJ1-1; no firm D call. This CDR3 contains 13 residues. Germline V gene sequence: CDR1 MDHEN, CDR2 SYDVKM. V was pared by 5 bases and J by 5 bases, with 12 bases between. Written as DNA, the CDR3 is TGTGCCAGCAGTCAAATAATTGCTACTGAAGCTTTCTTT. Protein: CASSQIIATEAFF.

The genes are TRBV5-4 and TRBJ2-2; tentatively, D is TRBD1 or TRBD2 (5 bases each). Germline assignment: CDR1 SGHNT and CDR2 YYREEE (reference sequence). Trimming pared 4 bases from V and 5 bases from J, leaving 18 bases between. CDR3 size: 16 residues. CDR3 loop: CASSENRGRITGELFF. In nucleotides, the CDR3 is TGTGCCAGCAGCGAAAACCGGGGCAGGATAACCGGGGAGCTGTTTTTT.

The chain couples TRBV5-6 to TRBJ2-1; 7 nucleotides align to TRBD1. The CDR3 loop spans 13 amino acids. The germline V gene has CDR1 SGHDT and CDR2 YYEEEE. Trimming cost V 6 bases and J 3 bases; bases outside gene matches: 3. The CDR3 loop is CASKRGLYNEQFF. CDR3 nucleotide sequence: TGTGCCAGCAAAAGGGGGCTCTACAATGAGCAGTTCTTC.

The genes are TRBV19 and TRBJ1-2, with no clear D. Between the trimmed V and J ends, which lost 5 bases and 4 bases, there was a span of 5 bases. This CDR3 comprises 11 residues. Germline assignment: CDR1 LNHDA and CDR2 SQIVND (reference sequence). CDR3 loop: CASSEAYGYTF. The CDR3 DNA is TGTGCCAGTAGTGAGGCCTATGGCTACACCTTC.

This clone has just one count. The rearrangement joins TRBV19 to TRBJ2-1, with TRBD2 matching over 12 bases. V dropped 6 bases and J dropped 9; count of bases not matched to a gene: 15. Germline-derived CDR1 and CDR2 are LNHDA and SQIVND (reference sequence). The length of the CDR3 is 17 residues. The CDR3 coding sequence is TGTGCCAGTAGCCCCCTACCTCTAGCGGGAGGGCCGGGTGAGCAGTTCTTC. As protein: CASSPLPLAGGPGEQFF.

The chain carries TRBV5-1 and TRBJ2-2; D is undetermined. The V gene's germline CDR1 is SGHRS and CDR2 YFSETQ. V lost 0 bases to trimming and J lost 6 bases, with 12 bases between them. The CDR3 length is 15 residues. The CDR3 protein is CASSLAGLAPGELFF. CDR3 in DNA: TGCGCCAGCAGCTTGGCCGGTTTAGCTCCCGGGGAGCTGTTTTTT.

This rearrangement joins TRBV9 to TRBJ1-1; no clear D. V was pared by 4 bases and J by 4 bases, with 14 bases between. This CDR3 region has 14 residues. Germline loops: CDR1 SGDLS, CDR2 YYNGEE. The CDR3 nucleotides are TGTGCCAGCAGCACTGCAGTGAGGGCCACTGAAGCTTTCTTT. Translating it yields CASSTAVRATEAFF.

This clone was detected once. This chain joins TRBV5-6 and TRBJ2-1; tentatively, D is TRBD1 (6 bases). V lost 7 bases and J 4 bases, leaving 15 bases between the germline ends. CDR3 length equals 14 residues. Germline CDR1 reads SGHDT; CDR2 reads YYEEEE. CDR3 in amino acids: CASQPQGHYNEQFF. The CDR3 DNA reads as TGTGCCAGCCAACCCCAGGGACATTACAATGAGCAGTTCTTC.

This chain connects TRBV6-5 to TRBJ1-2; possible D gene TRBD1, 5 bases. The CDR3 spans 14 residues. In germline, CDR1 is MNHEY, CDR2 SVGAGI. Trimming removed 8 bases from V and 0 bases from J, with 13 bases in between. The DNA for the CDR3 is TGTGCCAGCCAGGGTCCCGGGCCTAACTATGGCTACACCTTC. It is translated as CASQGPGPNYGYTF.

The rearrangement uses TRBV29-1 and TRBJ2-3; D is unclear. Germline values: CDR1 SQVTM, CDR2 ANQGSEA. The CDR3 loop spans 14 amino acids. With 1 base removed from V and 1 base from J, the gap between germline ends came to 9 bases. CDR3 sequence: CSVEGPVGTDTQYF. In nucleotides, the CDR3 is TGCAGCGTTGAAGGGCCTGTTGGCACAGATACGCAGTATTTT.

This clone is a singleton in its sample. The V call is TRBV21-1, the J call TRBJ2-3; the table gives TRBD1 as D, unverified against the DNA. TRBV21-1 is a pseudogene. There are 18 residues in the CDR3. CDR3 region: CASSNHRDRGRSTDTQYF. The CDR3 bases are TGTGCCAGCAGCAATCATCGGGACAGGGGGAGGAGCACAGATACGCAGTATTTT.

The rearrangement links TRBV19 to TRBJ1-5; D might be TRBD1 (5 bases). CDR1 and CDR2 (germline): LNHDA, SQIVND (reference sequence). The CDR3 covers 16 residues. Deletions cut 1 base from V and 1 base from J, with 11 bases between. CDR3 sequence (DNA): TGTGCCAGTAGTATAGCGGGGGTTAGGAGCAATCAGCCCCAGCATTTT. This translates into CASSIAGVRSNQPQHF.